This T cell receptor beta chain was sequenced in a study of T cells in Graves' hyperthyroidism and ophthalmopathy. Study context: Staff took peripheral blood when the initial diagnosis was made, before any treatment began.

Amplified TCR beta CDR3 regions derived from RNA transcripts. A first-round RT-PCR of the TCR CDR3 used the HTBI primer set. MiXCR was run by TCRdb on the multiplex PCR reads, yielding one entry per CDR3 protein. The sample lists approximately 520,000 distinct CDR3 sequences, around 21% occurring once. This clonotype was counted at least ten times. Its antigen is still unknown. Thyroid ultrasound and orbital computed tomography, with clinical symptoms and serum thyroxine and TRAb, informed diagnoses. Study-wide findings and caveats: Within blood appeared most thyroid clonotypes that had expanded above 0.001. A model of 13 V-J pairs discriminated ophthalmopathy from stable hyperthyroidism.

The CDR3 has 15 amino acids. V was cut by 5 bases and J by 5 bases, with 18 bases left in between. The genes are TRBV12-3 or TRBV12-4 and TRBJ1-2; a weak D match, TRBD1 (6 bases). The TCR sequence derives from a man aged 18 to 35 with Graves' hyperthyroidism. Sequencing input: blood. The CDR3 bases are TGTGCCAGCAGTCCCCCGACAGGAGCGGGGTATGGCTACACCTTC. This encodes CASSPPTGAGYGYTF.